Presented here are 10 T cell receptor beta chains from one specimen sequenced in a study of T cells after yellow fever vaccination. Using its own MiXCR run on the 5' RACE reads, TCRdb lists one record per CDR3 protein. This sample has over 250,000 distinct CDR3 sequences, with approximately 4% found just once. The specimen comprised PBMCs, sampled 5 days after the yellow fever booster vaccination. The receptors here all came from a man aged 18 to 30 who received the YFV17D yellow fever vaccine.

This sequence joins TRBV7-3 and TRBJ2-3; D may be TRBD1 or TRBD2 (5 bases each). With 9 bases removed from V and 6 bases from J, the gap between germline ends came to 19 bases. The length of the CDR3 is 14 residues. Germline CDR1 reads SGHTA; CDR2 reads FQGTGA. CDR3 amino acids: CASKVGLATDTQYF. Here the CDR3 DNA reads TGTGCCAGTAAGGTGGGGCTAGCCACGGATACGCAGTATTTT.

This clonotype was found a few times. V usage is TRBV20-1 and J usage is TRBJ2-1; 8 nucleotides align to TRBD2. V was pared by 0 bases and J by 0 bases, with 4 bases of the junction left unmatched. The CDR3 covers 16 residues. From germline, CDR1 is DFQATT and CDR2 SNEGSKA (reference sequence). The CDR3 spells CSARDFGGGSYNEQFF. The CDR3, as DNA: TGCAGTGCTAGAGATTTCGGGGGGGGCTCCTACAATGAGCAGTTCTTC.

This chain uses TRBV5-1 with TRBJ2-1, with a possible D match to TRBD1 (5 bases). The CDR3 contains 17 residues. Trimming cost V 0 bases and J 5 bases, with 18 bases left between them. CDR1 and CDR2 (germline): SGHRS, YFSETQ. For the CDR3, the DNA is TGCGCCAGCAGCTTGGACAGGATCCCTACTCGCGACAATGAGCAGTTCTTC. It yields the protein CASSLDRIPTRDNEQFF.

This clonotype has a handful of counts. The V gene is TRBV6-2 or TRBV6-3, the J gene TRBJ2-5; TRBD1 might be the D (5 bases). The germline V gene has CDR1 MNHEY and CDR2 SVGEGT. The CDR3 length is 11 residues. With 8 bases removed from V and 9 bases from J, the gap between germline ends came to 13 bases. CDR3 protein: CASAIEGAQYF. CDR3 DNA: TGTGCCAGCGCGATTGAAGGGGCCCAGTACTTC.

V gene TRBV28 combines with J gene TRBJ1-5, with TRBD1 matching over 7 bases. The CDR3 sequence is 15 residues long. Trimming cost V 6 bases and J 5 bases; bases outside gene matches: 10. The germline V gene has CDR1 MDHEN and CDR2 SYDVKM. CDR3 nucleotides: TGTGCCAGCAGCTCCCCCGGGACAGACTATCAGCCCCAGCATTTT. Its translation is CASSSPGTDYQPQHF.

This chain joins TRBV5-1 and TRBJ2-3, with a possible D match to TRBD1 (5 bases). Deletions cut 3 bases from V and 9 bases from J, with 20 bases between. Germline values: CDR1 SGHRS, CDR2 YFSETQ. CDR3 length: 15 amino acids. For the CDR3, the DNA is TGCGCCAGCAGCTCGGAGACAGTTTCGTACGAGACGCAGTATTTT. It translates to CASSSETVSYETQYF.

V usage is TRBV13 and J usage is TRBJ2-5; no clear D. Germline-derived CDR1 and CDR2 are PRHDT and FYEKMQ (reference sequence). CDR3 size: 15 residues. The V gene lost 4 bases and the J gene lost 1 base, with 13 bases spanning the gap. This CDR3 is CASSSTRVPQETQYF. Here the CDR3 DNA reads TGTGCCAGCAGCTCGACAAGGGTGCCCCAAGAGACCCAGTACTTC. Full variable domain (rest looked up from reference TRBV13 and TRBJ2-5): AAGVIQSPRHLIKEKRETATLKCYPIPRHDTVYWYQQGPGQDPQFLISFYEKMQSDKGSIPDRFSAQQFSDYHSELNMSSLELGDSALYFCASSSTRVPQETQYFGPGTRLLVL.

This chain connects TRBV12-3 or TRBV12-4 to TRBJ2-7; TRBD1 matches 8 bases. This CDR3 comprises 12 residues. V gave up 7 bases and J gave up 5 bases; unmatched junction bases: 4. CDR3: CASIRQGNEQYF. CDR3 nucleotide sequence: TGTGCCAGCATCCGACAGGGGAACGAGCAGTACTTC.

A few counts support this clonotype. The V and J genes are TRBV29-1 and TRBJ1-2, with 9 positions matching TRBD1. Germline CDR1 SQVTM, CDR2 ANQGSEA. The junction had 9 bases not matched to a gene; V was cut back by 8 bases and J by 5 bases. CDR3 size: 13 residues. This chain's CDR3 is CSSRQGEGYGYTF. The CDR3, as DNA: TGCAGCTCCCGACAGGGGGAAGGTTATGGCTACACCTTC.

This clonotype was seen many times. This rearrangement joins TRBV15 to TRBJ2-3; tentatively, D is TRBD2 (5 bases). The germline V and J ends were trimmed by 3 bases and 7 bases, with 14 bases remaining between them. Germline CDR1 is LNHNV and CDR2 is YYDKDF (reference sequence). This CDR3 is built from 14 residues. CDR3 loop: CATSSGRGQNTQYF. The CDR3 DNA sequence: TGTGCCACCAGCAGCGGACGGGGTCAGAATACGCAGTATTTT. Together with reference TRBV15 and TRBJ2-3, the CDR3 gives the full variable domain: DAMVIQNPRYQVTQFGKPVTLSCSQTLNHNVMYWYQQKSSQAPKLLFHYYDKDFNNEADTPDNFQSRRPNTSFCFLDIRSPGLGDTAMYLCATSSGRGQNTQYFGPGTRLTVL.